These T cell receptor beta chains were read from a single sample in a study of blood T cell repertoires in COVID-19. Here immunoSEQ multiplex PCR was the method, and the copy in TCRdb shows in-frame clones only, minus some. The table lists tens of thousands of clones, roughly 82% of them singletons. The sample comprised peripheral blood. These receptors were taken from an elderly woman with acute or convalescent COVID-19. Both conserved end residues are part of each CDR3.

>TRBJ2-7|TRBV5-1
CASSLFGDSYEQYF
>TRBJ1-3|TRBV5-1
CASSLGPGSGNTIYF
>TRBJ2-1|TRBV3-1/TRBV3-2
CASSHTPGEWSYNEQFF
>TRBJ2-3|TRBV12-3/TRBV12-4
CASSSGSSDTQYF
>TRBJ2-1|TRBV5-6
CASSAKGLAGRLVQFF
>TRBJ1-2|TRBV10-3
CAIVQGGGDGYTF
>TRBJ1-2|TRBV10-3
CAISELDRGGYGYTF
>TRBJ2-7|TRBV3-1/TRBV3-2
CASSQGPRVGEQYF
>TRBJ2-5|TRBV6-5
CASSYPGGQRQETQYF
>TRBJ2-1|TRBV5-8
CASSRGELRQNEQFF
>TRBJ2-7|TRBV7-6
CASSFTGSPRYEQYF
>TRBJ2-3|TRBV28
CASSFIAGSTDTQYF
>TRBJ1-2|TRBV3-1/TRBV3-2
CASSPANSYYGYTF
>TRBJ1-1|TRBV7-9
CASSSGPPDAEAFF
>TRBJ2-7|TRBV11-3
CASSLYPGDYEQYF
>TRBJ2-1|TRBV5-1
CASSLGLATNEQFF
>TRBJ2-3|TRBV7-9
CASSFSGGLPDTQYF
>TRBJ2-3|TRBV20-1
CSASEGATSPQYF
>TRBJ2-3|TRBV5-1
CASSLDLFSPQYF
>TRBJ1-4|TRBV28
CASATRKMAGEKLFF
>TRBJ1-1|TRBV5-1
CASSLQGMGLNTEAFF
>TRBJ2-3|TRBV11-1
CASSLPLDRSTDTQYF
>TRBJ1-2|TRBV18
CASSSTEEAESYGYTF
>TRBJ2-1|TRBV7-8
CASSLMSGVVYNEQFF
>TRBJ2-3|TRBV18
CASSPPSGLATDTQYF
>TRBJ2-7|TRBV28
CASSVTGFEQYF
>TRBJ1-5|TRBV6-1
CASSERVGAALNQPQHF
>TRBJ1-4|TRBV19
CASSGTGGDKLFF
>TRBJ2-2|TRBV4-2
CASSSGGTLQGGELFF
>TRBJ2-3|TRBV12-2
CASRLVRDTQYF
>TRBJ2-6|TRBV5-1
CASSQTSGSSGANVLTF
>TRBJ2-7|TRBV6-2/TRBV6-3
CASSNRDTYEQYF
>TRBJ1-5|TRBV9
CASSVGQGQNQPQHF
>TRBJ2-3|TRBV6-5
CASSLGGGTDTQYF
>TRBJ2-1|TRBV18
CASSPPRGLANNEQFF
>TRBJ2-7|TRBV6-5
CATRDRVYEQYF
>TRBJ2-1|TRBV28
CASTLPQGGEQFF
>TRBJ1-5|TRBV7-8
CASSSSTGFNQPQHF
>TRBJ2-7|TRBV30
CAWTTLGLAEYEQYF
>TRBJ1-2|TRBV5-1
CASSLAVTGSSDGYTF
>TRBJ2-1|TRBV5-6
CASSPNLGTAYNEQFF
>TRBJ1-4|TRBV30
CAWSVFDLGNEKLFF
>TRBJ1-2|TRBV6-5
CASSSRQEGYTF
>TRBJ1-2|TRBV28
CASSLGTANYGYTF
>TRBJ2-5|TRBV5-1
CASAQEGLAGSQETQYF
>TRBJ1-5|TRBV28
CASGDSSNQPQHF
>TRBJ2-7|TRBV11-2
CASSLGGGMREQYF
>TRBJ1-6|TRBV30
CAWSSGLNSPLHF
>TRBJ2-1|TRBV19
CASSPHRTSGDNEQFF
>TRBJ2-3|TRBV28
CASSFRAPPTQYF
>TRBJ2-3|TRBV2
CASKNRDRITDTQYF
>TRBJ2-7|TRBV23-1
CASSHAGTGNNSYEQYF
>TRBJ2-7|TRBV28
CASSLDGLAHEQYF
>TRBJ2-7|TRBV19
CASSPRTGTLNYEQYF